Listed below are T cell receptor beta chains from one sample, sequenced in a study of Ad26.COV2.S vaccination and SARS-CoV-2 variants. The method was immunoSEQ multiplex PCR; TCRdb's version includes in-frame clones alone and lacks a portion of them. The sample lists about 420,000 clones, approximately 87% occurring once. This material consisted of peripheral blood, taken in a trial of Ad26.COV2.S vaccine versus placebo. These receptors all stem from a person aged 18 to 59 who received the Ad26.COV2.S COVID-19 vaccine or a placebo. Both conserved end residues are part of each CDR3. A D gene is named only where the DNA matches it firmly. A clone size is listed for some rows: how often the clone was seen (once, few, many), or a class if it is expanded.

D gene,J gene,clone size,V gene,CDR3 protein,CDR3 DNA
TRBD1,TRBJ1-5,-,TRBV30,CAWSVLQGHQPQHF,TGTGCCTGGAGTGTACTACAGGGGCATCAGCCCCAGCATTTT
TRBD2,TRBJ2-5,once,TRBV6-5,CATLTSGGIETQYF,TGTGCCACCCTGACTAGCGGGGGGATAGAGACCCAGTACTTC
TRBD1,TRBJ1-2,-,TRBV28,CASSLPSTGSYGYTF,TGTGCCAGCAGCCTTCCCTCGACAGGGAGCTATGGCTACACCTTC
TRBD2,TRBJ2-5,once,TRBV9,CASSDRLAGETQYF,TGTGCCAGCAGCGACCGACTAGCGGGTGAGACCCAGTACTTC
-,TRBJ1-4,-,TRBV15,CATSVSNEKLFF,TGTGCCACCAGCGTATCCAATGAAAAACTGTTTTTT
-,TRBJ2-1,-,TRBV7-9,CASSSRRTYNEQFF,TGTGCCAGCAGCTCCCGGCGGACCTACAATGAGCAGTTCTTC
TRBD2,TRBJ2-1,-,TRBV24-1,CATSDRTSGDSYNEQFF,TGTGCCACCAGTGACCGGACTAGCGGGGACTCCTACAATGAGCAGTTCTTC
-,TRBJ1-5,-,TRBV7-2,CASSLESAWPQHF,TGTGCCAGCAGCTTAGAATCAGCGTGGCCCCAGCATTTT
TRBD2,TRBJ2-5,-,TRBV20-1,CSASPGGQETQYF,TGCAGTGCTAGTCCGGGGGGTCAAGAGACCCAGTACTTC
-,TRBJ1-2,-,TRBV3-1/TRBV3-2,CASSLGWGGRTNYGYTF,TGTGCCAGCAGCCTGGGTTGGGGGGGCAGAACTAACTATGGCTACACCTTC
-,TRBJ2-1,-,TRBV19,CASSDYPPYNEQFF,TGTGCCAGTAGTGACTACCCCCCCTACAATGAGCAGTTCTTC
TRBD1,TRBJ2-7,-,TRBV6-5,CASSSMGTASYEQYF,TGTGCCAGCAGTTCCATGGGGACAGCCTCCTACGAGCAGTACTTC
-,TRBJ2-7,few,TRBV28,CASKERRSHSYEQYF,TGTGCCAGCAAAGAACGGCGGTCTCATTCCTACGAGCAGTACTTC
TRBD2,TRBJ2-5,-,TRBV6-4,CASSDSTASGPQETQYF,TGTGCCAGCAGTGACTCTACGGCTAGCGGGCCTCAAGAGACCCAGTACTTC
-,TRBJ2-7,-,TRBV5-4,CASSAGDFYEQYF,TGTGCCAGCAGCGCAGGGGACTTCTACGAGCAGTACTTC
TRBD1,TRBJ1-2,once,TRBV7-2,CASSSGQGSSHYGYTF,TGTGCCAGCAGCTCGGGACAGGGGTCATCTCATTATGGCTACACCTTC
TRBD1,TRBJ1-2,-,TRBV14,CASSQDRTGGFYGYTF,TGTGCCAGCAGCCAAGATCGGACAGGGGGCTTCTATGGCTACACCTTC
TRBD2,TRBJ2-7,-,TRBV6-5,CASSYSGRGYSYEQYF,TGTGCCAGCAGTTACTCAGGGCGGGGGTACTCCTACGAGCAGTACTTC